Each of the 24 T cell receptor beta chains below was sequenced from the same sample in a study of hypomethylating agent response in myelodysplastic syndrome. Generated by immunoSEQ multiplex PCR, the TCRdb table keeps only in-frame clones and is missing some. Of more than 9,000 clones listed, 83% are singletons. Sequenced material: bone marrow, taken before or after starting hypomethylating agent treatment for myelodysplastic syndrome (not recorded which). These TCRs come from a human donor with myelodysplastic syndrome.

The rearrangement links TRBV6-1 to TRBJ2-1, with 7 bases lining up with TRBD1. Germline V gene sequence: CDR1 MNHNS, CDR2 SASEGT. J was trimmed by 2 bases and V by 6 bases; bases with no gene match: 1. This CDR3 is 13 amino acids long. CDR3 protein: CASRQGTYNEQFF. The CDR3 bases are TGTGCCAGCAGACAGGGGACCTACAATGAGCAGTTCTTC.

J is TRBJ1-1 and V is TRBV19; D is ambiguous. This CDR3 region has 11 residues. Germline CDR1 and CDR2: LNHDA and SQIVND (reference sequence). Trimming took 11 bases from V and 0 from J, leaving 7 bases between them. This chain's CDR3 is CAARLNTEAFF. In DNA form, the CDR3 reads TGTGCCGCTCGGTTGAACACTGAAGCTTTCTTT.

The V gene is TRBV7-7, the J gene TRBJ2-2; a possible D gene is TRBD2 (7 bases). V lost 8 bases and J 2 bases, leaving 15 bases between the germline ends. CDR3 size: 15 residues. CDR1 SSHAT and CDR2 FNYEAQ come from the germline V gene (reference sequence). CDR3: CASQAAGANTGELFF. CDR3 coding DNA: TGTGCCAGCCAAGCGGCGGGGGCAAACACCGGGGAGCTGTTTTTT.

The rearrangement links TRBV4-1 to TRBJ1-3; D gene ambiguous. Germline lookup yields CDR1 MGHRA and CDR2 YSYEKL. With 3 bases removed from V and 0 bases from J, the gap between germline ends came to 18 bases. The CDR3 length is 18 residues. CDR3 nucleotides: TGCGCCAGCAGCCACGGGAGGGTAGGAGTCCTCTCTGGAAACACCATATATTTT. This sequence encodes CASSHGRVGVLSGNTIYF.

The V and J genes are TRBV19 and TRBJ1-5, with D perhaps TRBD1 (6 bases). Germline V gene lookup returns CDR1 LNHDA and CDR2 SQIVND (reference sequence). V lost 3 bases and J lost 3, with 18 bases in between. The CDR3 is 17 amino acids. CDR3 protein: CASSMRGAQALNQPQHF. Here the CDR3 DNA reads TGTGCCAGTAGTATGCGGGGGGCACAGGCGCTCAATCAGCCCCAGCATTTT.

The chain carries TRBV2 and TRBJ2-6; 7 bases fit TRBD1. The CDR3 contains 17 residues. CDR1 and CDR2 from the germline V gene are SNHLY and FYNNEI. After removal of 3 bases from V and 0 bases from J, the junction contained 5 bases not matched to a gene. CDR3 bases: TGTGCCAGCAGTGAGACCCGGGACAGCTCTGGGGCCAACGTCCTGACTTTC. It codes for CASSETRDSSGANVLTF.

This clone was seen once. The chain's CDR3 is CASSPPGTGEQPQHF. DNA of the CDR3: TGTGCCAGCAGCCCACCCGGGACAGGTGAGCAGCCCCAGCATTTT. The rearrangement uses TRBV7-2 and TRBJ1-5; 8 bases are shared with TRBD1. The germline V gene encodes CDR1 SGHTA and CDR2 FQGNSA. The CDR3 is made up of 15 amino acids. With 5 bases clipped from V and 7 bases from J, the junction kept 10 bases outside the gene matches.

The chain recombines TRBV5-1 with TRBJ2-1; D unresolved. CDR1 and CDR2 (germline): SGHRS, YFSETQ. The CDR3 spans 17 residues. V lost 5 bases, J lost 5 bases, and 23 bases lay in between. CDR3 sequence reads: CASSWGLQVGQNNEQFF. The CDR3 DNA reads TGCGCCAGCAGTTGGGGATTACAAGTGGGCCAAAACAATGAGCAGTTCTTC.

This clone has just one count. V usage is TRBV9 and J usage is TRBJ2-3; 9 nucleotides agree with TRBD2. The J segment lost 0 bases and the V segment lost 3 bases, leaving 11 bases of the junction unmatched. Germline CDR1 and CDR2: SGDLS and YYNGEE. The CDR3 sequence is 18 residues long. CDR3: CASSGLRGGRASTDTQYF. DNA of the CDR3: TGTGCCAGCAGCGGGCTGCGGGGCGGGAGGGCCAGCACAGATACGCAGTATTTT.

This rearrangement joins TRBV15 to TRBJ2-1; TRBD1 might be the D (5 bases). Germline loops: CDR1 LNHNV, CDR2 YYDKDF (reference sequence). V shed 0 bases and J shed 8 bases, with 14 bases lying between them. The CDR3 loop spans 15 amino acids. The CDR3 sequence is CATSRDGAGIDEQFF. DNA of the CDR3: TGTGCCACCAGCAGAGACGGAGCAGGGATCGATGAGCAGTTCTTC.

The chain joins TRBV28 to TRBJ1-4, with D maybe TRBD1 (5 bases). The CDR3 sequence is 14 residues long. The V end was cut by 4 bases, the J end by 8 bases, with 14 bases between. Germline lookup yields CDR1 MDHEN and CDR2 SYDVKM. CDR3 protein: CASSSGAGSEKLFF. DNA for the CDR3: TGTGCCAGCAGTTCCGGGGCCGGGAGCGAAAAACTGTTTTTT.

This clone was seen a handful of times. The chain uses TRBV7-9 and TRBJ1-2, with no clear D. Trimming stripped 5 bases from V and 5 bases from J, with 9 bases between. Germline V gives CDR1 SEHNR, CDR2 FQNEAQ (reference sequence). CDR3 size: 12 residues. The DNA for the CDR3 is TGTGCCAGCAGCGAGGATCCGTATGGCTACACCTTC. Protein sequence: CASSEDPYGYTF.

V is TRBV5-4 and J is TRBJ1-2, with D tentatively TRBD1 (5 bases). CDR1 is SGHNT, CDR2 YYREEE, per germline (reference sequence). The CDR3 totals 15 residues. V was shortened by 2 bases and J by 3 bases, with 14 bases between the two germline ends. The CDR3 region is CASSFEPGLDYGYTF. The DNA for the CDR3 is TGTGCCAGCAGCTTCGAGCCGGGACTGGACTATGGCTACACCTTC.

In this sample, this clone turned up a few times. CDR3 nucleotide sequence: TGTGCCAGCTTGGGGGCACAAAGCTCTGGGGCCAACGTCCTGACTTTC. Translated, it gives CASLGAQSSGANVLTF. This chain uses TRBV6-6 with TRBJ2-6, with D tentatively TRBD1 (6 bases). CDR3 length: 16 amino acids. V was cut by 8 bases and J by 0 bases, with 14 bases left in between. In germline, CDR1 is MNHNY, CDR2 SVGAGI (reference sequence).

The CDR3 bases are TGTGCCAGTAGTATTTCTGGTGGAATCACAGATACGCAGTATTTT. Residues: CASSISGGITDTQYF. This rearrangement joins TRBV19 to TRBJ2-3; no reliable D call. The CDR3 consists of 15 residues. V gave up 3 bases and J gave up 2 bases, with 12 bases separating them. CDR1 and CDR2 from the germline V gene are LNHDA and SQIVND (reference sequence).

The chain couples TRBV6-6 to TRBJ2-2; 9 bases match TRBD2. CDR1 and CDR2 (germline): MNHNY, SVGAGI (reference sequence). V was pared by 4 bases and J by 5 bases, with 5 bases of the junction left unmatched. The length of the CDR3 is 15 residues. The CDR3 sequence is CASSSSLAGTGELFF. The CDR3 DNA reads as TGTGCCAGCAGTTCTTCTCTAGCGGGGACCGGGGAGCTGTTTTTT.

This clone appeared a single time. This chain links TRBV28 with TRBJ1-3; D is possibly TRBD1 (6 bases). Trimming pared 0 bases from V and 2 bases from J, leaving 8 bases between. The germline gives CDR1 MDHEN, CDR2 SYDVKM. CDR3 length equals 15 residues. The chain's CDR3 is CASSLWGGPGNTIYF. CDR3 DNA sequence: TGTGCCAGCAGTTTATGGGGGGGCCCTGGAAACACCATATATTTT.

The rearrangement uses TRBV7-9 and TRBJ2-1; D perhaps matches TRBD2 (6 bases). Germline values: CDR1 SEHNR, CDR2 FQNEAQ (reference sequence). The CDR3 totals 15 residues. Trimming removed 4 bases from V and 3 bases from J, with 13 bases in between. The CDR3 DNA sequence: TGTGCCAGCAGCTCCGGGACTTCGGGCTACAATGAGCAGTTCTTC. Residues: CASSSGTSGYNEQFF.

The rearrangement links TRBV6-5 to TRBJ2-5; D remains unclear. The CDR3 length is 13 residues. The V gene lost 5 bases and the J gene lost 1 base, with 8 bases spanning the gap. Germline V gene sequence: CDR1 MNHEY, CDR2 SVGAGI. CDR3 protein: CASSLRIQETQYF. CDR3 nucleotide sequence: TGTGCCAGCAGTCTCAGGATCCAAGAGACCCAGTACTTC.

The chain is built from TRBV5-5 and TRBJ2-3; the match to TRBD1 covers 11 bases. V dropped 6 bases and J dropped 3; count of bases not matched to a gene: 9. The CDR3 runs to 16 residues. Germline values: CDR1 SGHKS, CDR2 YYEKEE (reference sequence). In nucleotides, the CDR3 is TGTGCCAGCACCTCCCGGGACAGGGGGTGGACAGATACGCAGTATTTT. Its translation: CASTSRDRGWTDTQYF.

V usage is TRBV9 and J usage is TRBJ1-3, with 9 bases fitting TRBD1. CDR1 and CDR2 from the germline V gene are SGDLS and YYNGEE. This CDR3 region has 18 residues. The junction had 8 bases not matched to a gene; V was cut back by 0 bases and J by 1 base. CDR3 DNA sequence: TGTGCCAGCAGCGTAGCTACGGGACAGGGATTTTCTGGAAACACCATATATTTT. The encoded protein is CASSVATGQGFSGNTIYF.

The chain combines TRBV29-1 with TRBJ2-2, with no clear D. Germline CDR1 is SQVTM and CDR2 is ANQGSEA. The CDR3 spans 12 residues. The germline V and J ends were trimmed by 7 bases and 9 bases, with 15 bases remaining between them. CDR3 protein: CSAVDGSRELFF. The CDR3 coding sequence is TGCAGCGCCGTCGATGGTTCGAGGGAGCTGTTTTTT.

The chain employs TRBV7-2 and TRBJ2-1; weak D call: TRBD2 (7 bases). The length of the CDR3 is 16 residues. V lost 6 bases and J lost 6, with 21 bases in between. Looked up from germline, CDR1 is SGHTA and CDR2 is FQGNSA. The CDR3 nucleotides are TGTGCCAGCAGACCAAGAGGGCGCGGGGGCCGCAATGAGCAGTTCTTC. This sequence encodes CASRPRGRGGRNEQFF.

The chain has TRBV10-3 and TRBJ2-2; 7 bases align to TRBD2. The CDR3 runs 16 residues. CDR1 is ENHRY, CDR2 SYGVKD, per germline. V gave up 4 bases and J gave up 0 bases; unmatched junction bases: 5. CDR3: CAISARLASNTGELFF. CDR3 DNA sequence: TGTGCCATCAGTGCTAGACTAGCTTCGAACACCGGGGAGCTGTTTTTT.